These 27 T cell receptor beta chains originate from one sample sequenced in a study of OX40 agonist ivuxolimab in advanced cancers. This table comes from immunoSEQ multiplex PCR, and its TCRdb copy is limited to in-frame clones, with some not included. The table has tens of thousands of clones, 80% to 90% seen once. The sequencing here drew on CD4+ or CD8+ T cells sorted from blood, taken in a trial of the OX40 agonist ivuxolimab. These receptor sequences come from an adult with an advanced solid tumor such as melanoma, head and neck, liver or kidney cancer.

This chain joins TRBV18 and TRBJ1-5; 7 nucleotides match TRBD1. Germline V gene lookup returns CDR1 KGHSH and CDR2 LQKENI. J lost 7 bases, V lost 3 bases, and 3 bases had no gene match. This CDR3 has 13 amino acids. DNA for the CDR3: TGTGCCAGCTCACCGGGGACAGCCCAGCCCCAGCATTTT. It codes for CASSPGTAQPQHF.

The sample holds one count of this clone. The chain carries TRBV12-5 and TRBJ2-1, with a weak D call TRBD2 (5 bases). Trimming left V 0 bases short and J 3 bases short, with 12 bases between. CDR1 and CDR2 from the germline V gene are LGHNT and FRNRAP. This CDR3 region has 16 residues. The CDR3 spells CASGLVRSGYYNEQFF. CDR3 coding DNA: TGTGCTAGTGGTTTGGTACGGAGCGGTTACTACAATGAGCAGTTCTTC. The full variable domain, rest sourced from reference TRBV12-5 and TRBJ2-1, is DARVTQTPRHKVTEMGQEVTMRCQPILGHNTVFWYRQTMMQGLELLAYFRNRAPLDDSGMPKDRFSAEMPDATLATLKIQPSEPRDSAVYFCASGLVRSGYYNEQFFGPGTRLTVL.

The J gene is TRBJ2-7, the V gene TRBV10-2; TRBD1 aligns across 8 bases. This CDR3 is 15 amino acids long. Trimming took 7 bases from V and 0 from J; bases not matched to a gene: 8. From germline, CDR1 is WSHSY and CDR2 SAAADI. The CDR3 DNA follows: TGCGCCAGCACGCCCCGGACAGGGAGCTCCTACGAGCAGTACTTC. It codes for CASTPRTGSSYEQYF.

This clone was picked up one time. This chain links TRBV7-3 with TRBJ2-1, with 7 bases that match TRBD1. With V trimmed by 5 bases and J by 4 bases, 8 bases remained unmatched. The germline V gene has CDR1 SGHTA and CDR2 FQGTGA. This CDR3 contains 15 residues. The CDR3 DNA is TGTGCCAGCAGCCTAGGGACAGCATATTACAATGAGCAGTTCTTC. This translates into CASSLGTAYYNEQFF.

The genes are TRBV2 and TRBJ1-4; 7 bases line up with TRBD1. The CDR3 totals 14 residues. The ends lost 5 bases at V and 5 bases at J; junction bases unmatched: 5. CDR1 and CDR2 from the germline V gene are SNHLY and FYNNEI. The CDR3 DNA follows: TGTGCCAGCAGTAAGGGACAGCGAAATGAAAAACTGTTTTTT. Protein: CASSKGQRNEKLFF.

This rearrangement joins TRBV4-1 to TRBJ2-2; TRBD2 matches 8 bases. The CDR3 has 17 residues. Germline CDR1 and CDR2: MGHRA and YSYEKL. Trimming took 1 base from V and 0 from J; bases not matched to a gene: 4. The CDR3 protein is CASSQASGGSNTGELFF. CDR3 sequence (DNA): TGCGCCAGCAGCCAAGCCTCGGGGGGGTCGAACACCGGGGAGCTGTTTTTT.

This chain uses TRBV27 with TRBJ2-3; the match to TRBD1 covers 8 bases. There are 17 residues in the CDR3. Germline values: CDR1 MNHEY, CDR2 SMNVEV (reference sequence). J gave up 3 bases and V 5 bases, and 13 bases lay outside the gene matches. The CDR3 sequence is CASSPEGRQGMTDTQYF. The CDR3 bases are TGTGCCAGCAGTCCCGAAGGCCGACAGGGGATGACAGATACGCAGTATTTT.

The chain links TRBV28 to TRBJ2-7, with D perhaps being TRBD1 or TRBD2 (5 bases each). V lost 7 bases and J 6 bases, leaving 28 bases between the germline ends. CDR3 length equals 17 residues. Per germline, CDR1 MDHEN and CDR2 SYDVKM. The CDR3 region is CASTTTSRGQGGFEQYF. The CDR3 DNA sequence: TGTGCCAGCACCACAACCAGTCGGGGCCAGGGCGGGTTCGAGCAGTACTTC.

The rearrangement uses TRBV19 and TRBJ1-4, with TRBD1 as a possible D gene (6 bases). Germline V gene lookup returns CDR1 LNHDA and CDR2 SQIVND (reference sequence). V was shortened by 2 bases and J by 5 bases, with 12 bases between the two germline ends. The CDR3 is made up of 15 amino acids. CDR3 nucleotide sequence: TGTGCCAGTAGTATATTCGGCGGACAGAATGAAAAACTGTTTTTT. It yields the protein CASSIFGGQNEKLFF.

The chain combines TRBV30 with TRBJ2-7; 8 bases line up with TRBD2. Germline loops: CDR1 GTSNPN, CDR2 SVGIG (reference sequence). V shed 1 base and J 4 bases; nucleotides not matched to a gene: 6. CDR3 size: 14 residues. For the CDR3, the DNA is TGTGCCTGGAGTGGGGCGTTAGCGGGATACGAGCAGTACTTC. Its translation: CAWSGALAGYEQYF.

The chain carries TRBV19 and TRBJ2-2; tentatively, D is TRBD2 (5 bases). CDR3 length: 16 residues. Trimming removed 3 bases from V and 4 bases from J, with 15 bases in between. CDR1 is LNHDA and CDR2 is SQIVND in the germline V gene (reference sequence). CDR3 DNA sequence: TGTGCCAGTAGTATGATGGCGGGCTCGGGCACCGGGGAGCTGTTTTTT. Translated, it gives CASSMMAGSGTGELFF.

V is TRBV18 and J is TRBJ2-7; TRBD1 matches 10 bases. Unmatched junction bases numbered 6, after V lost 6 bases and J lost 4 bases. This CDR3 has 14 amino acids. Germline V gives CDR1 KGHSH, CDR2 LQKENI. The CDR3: CASSRDRGLYEQYF. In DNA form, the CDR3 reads TGTGCCAGCTCTCGGGACAGGGGTTTATACGAGCAGTACTTC.

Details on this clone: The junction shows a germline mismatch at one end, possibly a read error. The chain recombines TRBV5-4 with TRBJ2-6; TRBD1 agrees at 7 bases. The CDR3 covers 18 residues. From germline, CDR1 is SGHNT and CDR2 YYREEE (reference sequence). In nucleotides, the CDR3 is TGTGCCAGCAGCTGGGACAGCATCTCAATCTCTGGGGCCAACGCCCTGACTTTC. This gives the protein CASSWDSISISGANALTF.

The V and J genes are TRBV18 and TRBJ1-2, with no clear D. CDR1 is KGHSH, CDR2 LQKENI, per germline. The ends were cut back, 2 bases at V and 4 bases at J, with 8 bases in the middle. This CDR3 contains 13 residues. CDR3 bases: TGTGCCAGCTCACCAGACGACGGCTATGGCTACACCTTC. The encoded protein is CASSPDDGYGYTF.

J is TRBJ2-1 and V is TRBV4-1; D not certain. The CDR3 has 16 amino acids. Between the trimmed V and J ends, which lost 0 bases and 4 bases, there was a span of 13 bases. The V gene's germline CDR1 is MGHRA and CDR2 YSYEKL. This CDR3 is CASSQDERYPYNEQFF. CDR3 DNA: TGCGCCAGCAGCCAAGACGAGCGATACCCTTACAATGAGCAGTTCTTC.

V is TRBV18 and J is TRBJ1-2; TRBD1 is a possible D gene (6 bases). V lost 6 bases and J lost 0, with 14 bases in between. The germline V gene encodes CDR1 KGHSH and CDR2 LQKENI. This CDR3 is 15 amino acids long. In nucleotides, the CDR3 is TGTGCCAGCTCTCCCTCGACAGGAGCTAACTATGGCTACACCTTC. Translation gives CASSPSTGANYGYTF.

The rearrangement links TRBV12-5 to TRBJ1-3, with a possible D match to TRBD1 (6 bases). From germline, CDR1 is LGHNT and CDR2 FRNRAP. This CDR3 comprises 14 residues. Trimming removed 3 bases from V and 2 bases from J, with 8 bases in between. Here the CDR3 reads CASGFGGPGNTIYF. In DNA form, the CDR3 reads TGTGCTAGTGGTTTTGGGGGGCCTGGAAACACCATATATTTT.

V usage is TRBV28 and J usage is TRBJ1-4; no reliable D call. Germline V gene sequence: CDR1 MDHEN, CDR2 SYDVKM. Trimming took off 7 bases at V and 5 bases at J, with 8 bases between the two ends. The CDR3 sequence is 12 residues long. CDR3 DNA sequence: TGTGCCAGCAAGAGAACCAATGAAAAACTGTTTTTT. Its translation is CASKRTNEKLFF.

The CDR3: CASRPGGKNTEAFF. Here the CDR3 DNA reads TGTGCCAGCAGGCCAGGGGGTAAGAACACTGAAGCTTTCTTT. This chain links TRBV28 with TRBJ1-1, with 7 nucleotides matching TRBD1. Germline CDR1 is MDHEN and CDR2 is SYDVKM. The CDR3 is 14 residues long. V lost 6 bases and J lost 1; bases outside the gene matches: 5.

CDR3 protein: CASSVVGLITDTQYF. Written as DNA, the CDR3 is TGTGCCAGCAGCGTAGTAGGGCTTATCACAGATACGCAGTATTTT. The gene calls are TRBV9 and TRBJ2-3; D not resolved. The ends were cut back, 0 bases at V and 2 bases at J, with 10 bases in the middle. The germline gives CDR1 SGDLS, CDR2 YYNGEE. The CDR3 has 15 amino acids.

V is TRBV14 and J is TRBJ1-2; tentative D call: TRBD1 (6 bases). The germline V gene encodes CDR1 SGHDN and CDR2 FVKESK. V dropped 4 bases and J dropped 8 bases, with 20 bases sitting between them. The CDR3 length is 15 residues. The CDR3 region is CASSPPGHAYWGYTF. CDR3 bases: TGTGCCAGCAGCCCGCCGGGACACGCTTATTGGGGCTACACCTTC.

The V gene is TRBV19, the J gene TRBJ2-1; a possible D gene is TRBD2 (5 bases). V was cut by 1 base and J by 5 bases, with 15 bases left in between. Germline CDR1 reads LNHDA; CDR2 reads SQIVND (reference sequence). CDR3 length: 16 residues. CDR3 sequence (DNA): TGTGCCAGTAGTATAGCAGAGGGATGGCCACACAATGAGCAGTTCTTC. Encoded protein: CASSIAEGWPHNEQFF.

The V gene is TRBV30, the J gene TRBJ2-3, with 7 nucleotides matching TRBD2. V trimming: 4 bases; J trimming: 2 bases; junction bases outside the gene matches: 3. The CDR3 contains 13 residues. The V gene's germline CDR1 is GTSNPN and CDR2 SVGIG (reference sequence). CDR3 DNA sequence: TGTGCCTGGACTAGCGGTTCCACAGATACGCAGTATTTT. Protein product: CAWTSGSTDTQYF.

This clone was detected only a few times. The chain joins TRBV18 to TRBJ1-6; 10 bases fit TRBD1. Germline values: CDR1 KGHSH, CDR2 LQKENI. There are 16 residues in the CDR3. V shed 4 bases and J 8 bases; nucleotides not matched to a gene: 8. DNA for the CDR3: TGTGCCAGCTCACGCCGACAGGGGGCGCCGGATTCACCCCTCCACTTT. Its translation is CASSRRQGAPDSPLHF.

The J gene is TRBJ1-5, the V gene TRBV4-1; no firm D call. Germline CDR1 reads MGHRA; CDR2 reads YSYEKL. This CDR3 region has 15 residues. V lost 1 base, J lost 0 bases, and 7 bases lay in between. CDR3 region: CASSQGTDSNQPQHF. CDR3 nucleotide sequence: TGCGCCAGCAGCCAAGGGACCGATAGCAATCAGCCCCAGCATTTT.

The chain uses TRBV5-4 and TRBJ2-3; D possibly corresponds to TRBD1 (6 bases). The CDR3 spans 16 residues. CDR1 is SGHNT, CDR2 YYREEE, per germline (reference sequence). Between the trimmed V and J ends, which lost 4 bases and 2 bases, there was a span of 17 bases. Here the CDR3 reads CASSPPNRANTDTQYF. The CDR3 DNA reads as TGTGCCAGCAGCCCACCAAACAGGGCCAACACAGATACGCAGTATTTT.

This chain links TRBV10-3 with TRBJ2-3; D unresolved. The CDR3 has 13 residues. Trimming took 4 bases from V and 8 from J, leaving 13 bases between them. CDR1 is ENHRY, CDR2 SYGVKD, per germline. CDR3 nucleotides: TGTGCCATCAGTGGGGCCCTAATTGGTACGCAGTATTTT. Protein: CAISGALIGTQYF.